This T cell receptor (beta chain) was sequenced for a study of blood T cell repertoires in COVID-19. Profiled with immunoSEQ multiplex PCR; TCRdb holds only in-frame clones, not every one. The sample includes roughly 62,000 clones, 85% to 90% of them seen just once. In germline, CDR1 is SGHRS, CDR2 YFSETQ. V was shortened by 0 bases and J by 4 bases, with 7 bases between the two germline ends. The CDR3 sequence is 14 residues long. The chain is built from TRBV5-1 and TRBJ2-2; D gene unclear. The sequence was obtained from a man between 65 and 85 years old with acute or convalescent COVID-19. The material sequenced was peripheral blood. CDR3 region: CASSLAQTTGELFF. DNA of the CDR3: TGCGCCAGCAGCTTGGCACAGACCACCGGGGAGCTGTTTTTT.